These 8 T cell receptor beta chains came from one sample sequenced in a study of a mutant IDH1 vaccine in newly diagnosed glioma. The antigens for these receptors are not known. Profiled with immunoSEQ multiplex PCR; TCRdb holds only in-frame clones, not every one. The sample lists tens of thousands of clones; roughly 80% were seen once. The time point denotes: week 11, during vaccination. Doses of 300 ug of mutant IDH1 20-mer peptide were given with topical imiquimod. Sequenced material: PBMCs, taken from a glioma patient whose treatment included an IDH1 peptide vaccine. The source of these receptors is a man younger than 40 with glioma.

The gene calls are TRBV11-1 and TRBJ2-2; tentatively, D is TRBD2 (5 bases). The CDR3 has 14 amino acids. Germline V CDR1 and CDR2: SGHAT, FQDESV (reference sequence). Trimming removed 5 bases from V and 4 bases from J, with 11 bases in between. This CDR3 reads CASSPASSTGELFF. DNA for the CDR3: TGTGCCAGCAGCCCGGCTAGCTCCACCGGGGAGCTGTTTTTT.

The rearrangement links TRBV6-5 to TRBJ1-2, with unresolved D. The CDR3 sequence is 13 residues long. V was shortened by 3 bases and J by 2 bases, with 7 bases between the two germline ends. Germline CDR1 and CDR2: MNHEY and SVGAGI. The CDR3 reads CASSYSANYGYTF. The CDR3 DNA follows: TGTGCCAGCAGTTATTCAGCGAACTATGGCTACACCTTC.

The gene calls are TRBV5-6 and TRBJ2-7; D is uncertain. The CDR3 sequence is 13 residues long. The germline V gene has CDR1 SGHDT and CDR2 YYEEEE. Trimming stripped 0 bases from V and 5 bases from J, with 9 bases between. The CDR3: CASSLVQDNEQYF. CDR3 DNA: TGTGCCAGCAGCTTGGTCCAGGATAACGAGCAGTACTTC. The whole variable domain, filled in from reference TRBV5-6 and TRBJ2-7, reads DAGVTQSPTHLIKTRGQQVTLRCSPKSGHDTVSWYQQALGQGPQFIFQYYEEEERQRGNFPDRFSGHQFPNYSSELNVNALLLGDSALYLCASSLVQDNEQYFGPGTRLTVT.

This CDR3 reads CASSLEHRGNSPLHF. In DNA, the CDR3 is TGTGCCAGCAGTCTCGAACACCGGGGAAATTCACCCCTCCACTTT. V and J are TRBV6-5 and TRBJ1-6; no reliable D call. The CDR3 consists of 15 residues. CDR1 is MNHEY and CDR2 is SVGAGI in the germline V gene. Trimming removed 5 bases from V and 7 bases from J, with 15 bases in between.

The chain couples TRBV7-9 to TRBJ2-5, with D uncertain. The assigned J gene may be wrong: the sequence end matches TRBJ2-7 better. Germline V gene data show CDR1 as SEHNR and CDR2 as FQNEAQ (reference sequence). CDR3 length: 12 residues. The CDR3 reads CASSLGAYEQYF. The CDR3 region has the DNA TGTGCCAGCAGCTTAGGAGCCTACGAGCAGTACTTC.

The V call is TRBV6-5, the J call TRBJ2-1; D tentatively reads TRBD1 or TRBD2 (6 bases each). V gave up 2 bases and J gave up 6 bases, with 14 bases separating them. Per germline, CDR1 MNHEY and CDR2 SVGAGI. This CDR3 is 15 amino acids long. The CDR3 nucleotides are TGTGCCAGCAGTTACGTCCGGGGGCCGTCCAATGAGCAGTTCTTC. Translating it yields CASSYVRGPSNEQFF.

The chain carries TRBV11-2 and TRBJ2-3, with 16 positions matching TRBD2. V was pared by 3 bases and J by 1 base, with 4 bases of the junction left unmatched. Germline V lookup: CDR1 SGHAT, CDR2 FQNNGV. This CDR3 has 18 residues. This CDR3 reads CASSFTGTSGGGTDTQYF. The CDR3 nucleotides read TGTGCCAGCAGCTTTACCGGGACTAGCGGGGGGGGCACAGATACGCAGTATTTT.

V gene TRBV11-2 combines with J gene TRBJ2-7; D is uncertain. V lost 5 bases to trimming and J lost 0 bases, with 14 bases between them. CDR3 length: 15 amino acids. CDR1 SGHAT and CDR2 FQNNGV come from the germline V gene. The CDR3 spells CASSPGRPSSYEQYF. CDR3 DNA: TGTGCCAGCAGCCCAGGCAGGCCAAGCTCCTACGAGCAGTACTTC.